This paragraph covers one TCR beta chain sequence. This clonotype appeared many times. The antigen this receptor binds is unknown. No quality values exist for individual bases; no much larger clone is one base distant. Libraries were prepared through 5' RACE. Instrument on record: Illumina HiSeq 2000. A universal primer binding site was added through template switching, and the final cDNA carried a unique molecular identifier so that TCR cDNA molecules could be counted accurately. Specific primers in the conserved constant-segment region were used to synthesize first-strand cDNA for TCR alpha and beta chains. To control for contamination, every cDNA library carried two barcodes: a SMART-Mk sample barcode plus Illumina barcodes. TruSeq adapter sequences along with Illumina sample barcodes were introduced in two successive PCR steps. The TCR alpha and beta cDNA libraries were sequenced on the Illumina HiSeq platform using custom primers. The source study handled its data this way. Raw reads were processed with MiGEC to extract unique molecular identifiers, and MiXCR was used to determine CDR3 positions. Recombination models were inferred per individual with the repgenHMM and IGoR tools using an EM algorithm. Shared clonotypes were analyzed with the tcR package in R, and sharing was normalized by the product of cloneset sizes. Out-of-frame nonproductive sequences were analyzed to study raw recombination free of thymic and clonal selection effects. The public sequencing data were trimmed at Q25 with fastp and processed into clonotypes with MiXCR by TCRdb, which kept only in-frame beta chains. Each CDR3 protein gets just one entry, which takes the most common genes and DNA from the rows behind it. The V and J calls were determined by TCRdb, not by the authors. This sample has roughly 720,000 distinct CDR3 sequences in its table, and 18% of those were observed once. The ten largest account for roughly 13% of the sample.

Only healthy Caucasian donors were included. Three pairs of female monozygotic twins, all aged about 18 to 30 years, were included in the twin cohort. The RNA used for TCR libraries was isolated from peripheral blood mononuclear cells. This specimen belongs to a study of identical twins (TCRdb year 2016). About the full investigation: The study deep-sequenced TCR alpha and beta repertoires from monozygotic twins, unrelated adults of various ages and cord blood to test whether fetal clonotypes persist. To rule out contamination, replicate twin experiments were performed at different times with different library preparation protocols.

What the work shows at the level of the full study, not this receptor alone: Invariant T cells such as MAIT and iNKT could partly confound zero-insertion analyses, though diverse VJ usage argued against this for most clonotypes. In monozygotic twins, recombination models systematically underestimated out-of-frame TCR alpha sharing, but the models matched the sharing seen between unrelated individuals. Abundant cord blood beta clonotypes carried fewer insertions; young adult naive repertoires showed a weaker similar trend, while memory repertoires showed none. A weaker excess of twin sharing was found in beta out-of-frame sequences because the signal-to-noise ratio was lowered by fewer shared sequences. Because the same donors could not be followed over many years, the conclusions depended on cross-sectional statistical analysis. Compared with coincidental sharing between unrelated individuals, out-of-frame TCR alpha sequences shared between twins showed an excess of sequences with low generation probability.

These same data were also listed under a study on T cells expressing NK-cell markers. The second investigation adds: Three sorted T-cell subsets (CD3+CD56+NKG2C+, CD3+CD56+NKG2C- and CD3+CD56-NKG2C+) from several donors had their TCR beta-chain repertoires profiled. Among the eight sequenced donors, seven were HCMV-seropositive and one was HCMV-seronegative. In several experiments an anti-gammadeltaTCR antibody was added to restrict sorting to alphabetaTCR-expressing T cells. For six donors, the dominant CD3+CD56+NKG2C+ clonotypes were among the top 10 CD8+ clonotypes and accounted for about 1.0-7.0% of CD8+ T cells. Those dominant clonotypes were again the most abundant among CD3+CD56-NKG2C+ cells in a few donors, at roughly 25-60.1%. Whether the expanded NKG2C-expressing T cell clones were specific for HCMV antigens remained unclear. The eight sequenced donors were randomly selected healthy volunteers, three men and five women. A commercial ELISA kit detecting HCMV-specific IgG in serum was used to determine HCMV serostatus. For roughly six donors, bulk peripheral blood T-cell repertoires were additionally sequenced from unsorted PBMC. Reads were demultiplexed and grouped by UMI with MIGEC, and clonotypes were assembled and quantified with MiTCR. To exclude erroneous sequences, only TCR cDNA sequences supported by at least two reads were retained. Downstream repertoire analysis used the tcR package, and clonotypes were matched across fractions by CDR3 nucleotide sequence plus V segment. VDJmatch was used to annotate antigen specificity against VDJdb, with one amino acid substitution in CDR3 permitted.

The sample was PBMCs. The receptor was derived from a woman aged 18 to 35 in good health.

DNA sequence: TGTGCCAGCAGCCAATTAAACGGGGGGCCGGTCCACAATGAGCAGTTCTTC. Translated, it gives CASSQLNGGPVHNEQFF. The chain is assembled from TRBV7-6 and TRBJ2-1, with TRBD2 as a weak D call on 7 bases. Taken from the germline V gene, the CDR1 and CDR2 loops are SGHVS and FNYEAQ. The CDR3 spans 17 residues, from the cysteine through the phenylalanine. Only CDR3 DNA is held: 51 bases, read in frame from base 1. Trimming takes 5 bases from V and 5 bases from J, and the germline ends sit 22 bases apart.